Each of the 15 T cell receptor beta chains below was sequenced from the same sample in a study of T-cell memory formation after mild COVID-19. TCRdb passed the 5' RACE reads through MiXCR, listing each CDR3 protein once. The sample has approximately 150,000 distinct CDR3 sequences, around 5.8% seen once. The specimen was PBMCs or a T cell subset sorted from them (not recorded which). These receptors were taken from an adult woman who had mild COVID-19 (a few samples of this study predate the infection). Cell type and time point are not known.

This clonotype appeared a few times. The rearrangement uses TRBV20-1 and TRBJ2-5, with D unclear. This CDR3 region has 13 residues. Germline values: CDR1 DFQATT, CDR2 SNEGSKA (reference sequence). Trimming took 5 bases from V and 2 from J, leaving 12 bases between them. CDR3 loop: CSAYGTQQETQYF. The CDR3 DNA follows: TGCAGTGCTTACGGAACGCAGCAAGAGACCCAGTACTTC.

The CDR3 DNA reads TGTGCCAGCAGCCGGGATGGGGGGATCACAGATACGCAGTATTTT. Residues: CASSRDGGITDTQYF. This rearrangement joins TRBV3-1 to TRBJ2-3, with D maybe TRBD2 (6 bases). Germline V CDR1 and CDR2: LGHDT, YNNKEL (reference sequence). Trimming removed 4 bases from V and 2 bases from J, with 13 bases in between. CDR3 length: 15 amino acids.

The chain has TRBV24-1 and TRBJ2-1; 7 nucleotides align to TRBD2. This CDR3 spans 12 amino acids. Germline CDR1 KGHDR, CDR2 SFDVKD. After removal of 4 bases from V and 12 bases from J, the junction contained 5 bases not matched to a gene. The CDR3 sequence is CATSDVAGGQFF. The DNA for the CDR3 is TGTGCCACCAGTGACGTAGCGGGTGGGCAGTTCTTC.

This clonotype was detected many times. This chain connects TRBV7-9 to TRBJ1-1; D not certain. This CDR3 contains 16 residues. Trimming shortened V by 1 base and J by 2 bases, and 14 bases separated the two germline ends. Germline CDR1 SEHNR, CDR2 FQNEAQ (reference sequence). This CDR3 reads CASSLVSGSRNTEAFF. CDR3 sequence (DNA): TGTGCCAGCAGCTTAGTCAGCGGCAGCCGTAACACTGAAGCTTTCTTT.

This clonotype was seen more than once but under ten times. V is TRBV7-3 and J is TRBJ2-1; 9 bases are shared with TRBD2. V lost 2 bases, J lost 5 bases, and 4 bases stayed unmatched. The CDR3 spans 15 residues. The germline V gene has CDR1 SGHTA and CDR2 FQGTGA. The CDR3 region has the DNA TGTGCCAGCAGCTTAGGAGCGGGAGGCCACAATGAGCAGTTCTTC. This gives the protein CASSLGAGGHNEQFF.

This clonotype was counted at least ten times. The chain is built from TRBV5-1 and TRBJ1-2; TRBD1 matches 10 bases. The germline CDR1 and CDR2 sequences are SGHRS and YFSETQ. CDR3 size: 15 residues. Unmatched junction bases numbered 6, after V lost 4 bases and J lost 3 bases. The CDR3 nucleotides are TGCGCCAGCAGCGCGGGACAGGGGTCCTACTATGGCTACACCTTC. It encodes CASSAGQGSYYGYTF.

This clonotype was recorded a few times. V gene TRBV27 combines with J gene TRBJ2-7; D might be TRBD2 (6 bases). Trimming shortened V by 6 bases and J by 0 bases, and 15 bases separated the two germline ends. The CDR3 is 15 residues long. Germline CDR1 reads MNHEY; CDR2 reads SMNVEV (reference sequence). The CDR3 DNA reads as TGTGCCAGCAGATCGCAGGGAGGAGGCTCCTACGAGCAGTACTTC. It specifies CASRSQGGGSYEQYF.

This sequence joins TRBV7-8 and TRBJ1-2; D is perhaps TRBD1 (6 bases). V dropped 5 bases and J dropped 7 bases, with 11 bases sitting between them. CDR1 and CDR2 (germline): SGHVS, FQNEAQ. This CDR3 region has 12 residues. The CDR3 is CASSITGIGYTF. The CDR3 nucleotides are TGTGCCAGCAGCATTACAGGGATTGGCTACACCTTC. Using reference TRBV7-8 and TRBJ1-2 for the parts outside the CDR3, the full variable domain is GAGVSQSPRYKVAKRGQDVALRCDPISGHVSLFWYQQALGQGPEFLTYFQNEAQLDKSGLPSDRFFAERPEGSVSTLKIQRTQQEDSAVYLCASSITGIGYTFGSGTRLTVV.

The gene calls are TRBV7-2 and TRBJ2-5; no reliable D call. Trimming removed 5 bases from V and 5 bases from J, with 15 bases in between. CDR3 length: 14 amino acids. In germline, CDR1 is SGHTA, CDR2 FQGNSA. As DNA, the CDR3 is TGTGCCAGCAGCCACCCAGCGTCTCCGGAGACCCAGTACTTC. Its translation is CASSHPASPETQYF.

This clonotype has a handful of counts. V and J are TRBV7-2 and TRBJ2-7; D is unclear. The CDR3 extends over 13 amino acids. The V end lost 6 bases, the J end lost 7 bases, and 16 bases lay between the germline ends. Germline lookup yields CDR1 SGHTA and CDR2 FQGNSA. CDR3 region: CASRIGIAREQYF. CDR3 sequence (DNA): TGTGCCAGCAGAATCGGAATAGCAAGGGAGCAGTACTTC.

This chain uses TRBV12-3 or TRBV12-4 with TRBJ2-1; 10 bases align to TRBD1. CDR3 length: 15 residues. V lost 5 bases to trimming and J lost 4 bases; unmatched junction nucleotides: 5. The DNA of the CDR3 is TGTGCCAGCAGTCCCGACAGGGGGCTTTACAATGAGCAGTTCTTC. Its translation is CASSPDRGLYNEQFF.

This clonotype was found many times. The V gene is TRBV20-1, the J gene TRBJ2-6; 7 bases match TRBD1. This CDR3 is 18 amino acids long. The J segment lost 0 bases and the V segment lost 2 bases, leaving 10 bases of the junction unmatched. CDR1 DFQATT and CDR2 SNEGSKA come from the germline V gene (reference sequence). CDR3 DNA: TGCAGTGCTAGACCCCCTGGGACAGCCCACTCTGGGGCCAACGTCCTGACTTTC. Protein sequence: CSARPPGTAHSGANVLTF.

There are many counts of this clonotype. The rearrangement joins TRBV12-3 or TRBV12-4 to TRBJ1-2; TRBD1 matches 8 bases. The V segment lost 4 bases and the J segment 7 bases; nucleotides outside the gene matches: 2. The CDR3 covers 12 residues. CDR3 nucleotide sequence: TGTGCCAGCAGTTCAGGGGGCGGTGGCTACACCTTC. The encoded protein is CASSSGGGGYTF.

This clonotype was seen only a few times. This chain uses TRBV6-2 or TRBV6-3 with TRBJ1-3; D is unclear. The CDR3 extends over 14 amino acids. V was cut by 6 bases and J by 5 bases, with 14 bases left in between. The germline CDR1 and CDR2 sequences are MNHEY and SVGEGT. CDR3: CASSTSGGRNTIYF. The DNA for the CDR3 is TGTGCCAGCAGCACCTCGGGCGGTAGAAACACCATATATTTT.

This clonotype came up many times. This rearrangement joins TRBV29-1 to TRBJ2-1, with 8 bases matching TRBD1. CDR3 length: 13 amino acids. After removal of 5 bases from V and 4 bases from J, the junction contained 4 bases not matched to a gene. CDR1 is SQVTM, CDR2 ANQGSEA, per germline. CDR3 nucleotides: TGCAGCGTTACCGGGACAGGATACAATGAGCAGTTCTTC. Its translation: CSVTGTGYNEQFF.